This note documents a single T cell receptor beta chain sequence. The data were taken from a study of T cells expressing NK-cell markers. Study-level background: Sorted T-cell subsets CD3+CD56+NKG2C+, CD3+CD56+NKG2C- and CD3+CD56-NKG2C+ were TCR beta-sequenced.

The authors made TCR beta cDNA libraries by 5'RACE template switching. This switching added a universal primer site and UMIs. TCRdb re-analyzed the 5' RACE reads; it lists each CDR3 protein once, without DNA. The sample shows about 540,000 distinct CDR3 sequences, and approximately 3.6% sits with its ten largest clones. The CDR3 is 13 amino acids. Germline CDR1 reads SQVTM; CDR2 reads ANQGSEA. This chain uses TRBV29-1 with TRBJ1-1. The specimen was blood T cells: a sorted CD56 or NKG2C T cell subset, CD4+ or CD8+ T cells, or bulk PBMC T cells (not recorded which). This receptor was taken from a man aged 18 to 29 in good health. CDR3 region: CSAATSMNTEAFF.